Sequencing of this T cell receptor beta chain was carried out in a study of blood T cell repertoires in COVID-19. For the study at large: The origin of the acute and convalescent COVID-19 samples was the United States, Italy and Spain. PBMCs, B-cell-depleted T cells, or T cells were the source of the cDNA or gDNA that made up the material.

V shed 4 bases, J shed 0 bases, and the junction held 2 bases outside the gene matches. This CDR3 contains 14 residues. The germline CDR1 and CDR2 sequences are SGHAT and FQNNGV. Original processing notes: Estimation of nucleated cell counts was performed using reference gene primer amplification. TCRdb's copy holds only in-frame clones and misses some; the assay was immunoSEQ multiplex PCR. The V and J calls and clone size come from that table; D and trimming were worked out from the DNA. The repertoire holds over 50,000 clones, with around 87% as singletons. This chain connects TRBV11-2 to TRBJ2-7, with 8 bases fitting TRBD1. Sequencing was carried out using peripheral blood. The TCR comes from a man in his fifties or sixties with acute or convalescent COVID-19. CDR3 DNA: TGTGCCAGCAGCTCCGGACAGGGCTCCTACGAGCAGTACTTC. It encodes CASSSGQGSYEQYF.